The 27 T cell receptor beta chains below were found in one sample sequenced in a study of immune cell composition in non-small cell lung cancer. This table comes from immunoSEQ multiplex PCR, and its TCRdb copy is limited to in-frame clones, with some not included. The sample contains approximately 2,900 clones, 81% of which appear only once. These data are also associated with another study on CD4 T cells in lung cancer.

The sample comprised lung tumor tissue. All receptors come from a human donor with non-small cell lung cancer.

CDR3 sequence reads: CASSFRGPETQYF. The CDR3 DNA sequence: TGTGCCAGCAGCTTCAGGGGGCCAGAGACCCAGTACTTC. The rearrangement uses TRBV7-2 and TRBJ2-5, with 8 bases matching TRBD1. CDR1 SGHTA and CDR2 FQGNSA come from the germline V gene. The junction had 1 base not matched to a gene; V was cut back by 3 bases and J by 4 bases. The CDR3 totals 13 residues.

The CDR3 here is CASRPGTGVANIQYF. CDR3 in DNA: TGTGCCAGCAGACCCGGGACAGGGGTTGCAAACATTCAGTACTTC. The V and J genes are TRBV7-4 and TRBJ2-4, with TRBD1 matching 10 bases. Germline V gives CDR1 SGHVT, CDR2 SQSDAQ. The J segment lost 6 bases and the V segment lost 6 bases, leaving 8 bases of the junction unmatched. The length of the CDR3 is 15 residues.

The chain couples TRBV7-3 to TRBJ2-1; D perhaps matches TRBD2 (6 bases). CDR1 and CDR2 from the germline V gene are SGHTA and FQGTGA. CDR3 size: 16 residues. Trimming cost V 6 bases and J 8 bases, with 23 bases left between them. This CDR3 is CASSLGGSPGQDEQFF. The CDR3 bases are TGTGCCAGCAGTCTAGGAGGGTCACCCGGACAAGATGAGCAGTTCTTC.

The chain couples TRBV28 to TRBJ1-5; the D gene is possibly TRBD1 (5 bases). Germline CDR1 and CDR2: MDHEN and SYDVKM. V was clipped by 6 bases and J by 4 bases, with 13 bases between them. The CDR3 runs to 14 residues. CDR3 residues: CASSTGGTNQPQHF. The CDR3 nucleotides read TGTGCCAGCAGCACGGGGGGGACGAATCAGCCCCAGCATTTT.

V and J are TRBV28 and TRBJ1-5; D unclear. The V end lost 6 bases, the J end lost 0 bases, and 9 bases lay between the germline ends. The CDR3 consists of 14 residues. CDR1 is MDHEN and CDR2 is SYDVKM in the germline V gene. The CDR3 loop is CASSVEISNQPQHF. Written as DNA, the CDR3 is TGTGCCAGCAGCGTCGAGATTAGCAATCAGCCCCAGCATTTT.

Only one count was recorded for this clone. The CDR3 protein is CAVRDSYNEQFF. The CDR3 coding sequence is TGTGCCGTCCGGGACTCCTACAATGAGCAGTTCTTC. The chain joins TRBV2 to TRBJ2-1; weak D call: TRBD2 (5 bases). Germline V gene lookup returns CDR1 SNHLY and CDR2 FYNNEI. V lost 11 bases and J 0 bases, leaving 8 bases between the germline ends. This CDR3 spans 12 amino acids.

The chain employs TRBV7-8 and TRBJ1-2, with D maybe TRBD1 (6 bases). CDR1 and CDR2 from the germline V gene are SGHVS and FQNEAQ. The CDR3 sequence is 16 residues long. V was trimmed by 7 bases and J by 3 bases, leaving 21 bases between them. The CDR3: CASTRGGAGDYYGYTF. The CDR3 nucleotides read TGTGCCAGCACAAGAGGGGGGGCAGGGGACTACTATGGCTACACCTTC. Full variable domain (missing parts from reference TRBV7-8 and TRBJ1-2): GAGVSQSPRYKVAKRGQDVALRCDPISGHVSLFWYQQALGQGPEFLTYFQNEAQLDKSGLPSDRFFAERPEGSVSTLKIQRTQQEDSAVYLCASTRGGAGDYYGYTFGSGTRLTVV.

The genes are TRBV7-2 and TRBJ2-7; D is perhaps TRBD1 (6 bases). Germline lookup yields CDR1 SGHTA and CDR2 FQGNSA. The CDR3 length is 15 residues. With 3 bases removed from V and 2 bases from J, the gap between germline ends came to 14 bases. DNA for the CDR3: TGTGCCAGCAGCTTTTACACAGGGTCCGCCTACGAGCAGTACTTC. Its protein is CASSFYTGSAYEQYF.

The chain links TRBV6-1 to TRBJ2-7, with 11 nucleotides matching TRBD2. Losses at the gene ends were 4 bases for V and 0 bases for J; bases not matched to a gene: 5. The CDR3 covers 16 residues. Germline V gives CDR1 MNHNS, CDR2 SASEGT. CDR3 amino acids: CASSGVAGGNSYEQYF. CDR3 bases: TGTGCCAGCAGTGGGGTAGCGGGAGGGAACTCCTACGAGCAGTACTTC.

This clone is large (0.1 to 1%) by share. The rearrangement joins TRBV5-5 to TRBJ2-5; 8 bases line up with TRBD2. V lost 3 bases and J lost 2; bases outside the gene matches: 6. This CDR3 has 15 amino acids. The germline V gene encodes CDR1 SGHKS and CDR2 YYEKEE (reference sequence). CDR3 bases: TGTGCCAGCAGCTGGGGACTAGGGGGGCAAGAGACCCAGTACTTC. Translating gives CASSWGLGGQETQYF.

CDR3: CASSQESGFGYTF. CDR3 coding DNA: TGTGCCAGCAGCCAAGAGTCGGGTTTCGGCTACACCTTC. The V gene is TRBV4-2, the J gene TRBJ1-2; D call uncertain. With 0 bases removed from V and 8 bases from J, the gap between germline ends came to 10 bases. Germline CDR1 and CDR2: LGHNA and YNFKEQ. This CDR3 is 13 amino acids long.

The V call is TRBV5-4, the J call TRBJ2-7; 8 bases map to TRBD2. Germline CDR1 reads SGHNT; CDR2 reads YYREEE (reference sequence). V gave up 4 bases and J gave up 3 bases; unmatched junction bases: 6. The CDR3 contains 14 residues. CDR3 region: CASSSTGGIYEQYF. As DNA, the CDR3 is TGTGCCAGCAGCAGTACGGGGGGGATCTACGAGCAGTACTTC.

This rearrangement joins TRBV5-4 to TRBJ2-5; possible D gene TRBD2, 5 bases. V lost 0 bases to trimming and J lost 4 bases, with 7 bases between them. The germline V gene encodes CDR1 SGHNT and CDR2 YYREEE (reference sequence). The CDR3 consists of 13 residues. The CDR3 here is CASSLDGGETQYF. DNA for the CDR3: TGTGCCAGCAGCTTGGACGGAGGAGAGACCCAGTACTTC.

This sequence joins TRBV4-2 and TRBJ1-1; TRBD1 matches 7 bases. This CDR3 comprises 15 residues. Germline V gives CDR1 LGHNA, CDR2 YNFKEQ. The ends lost 4 bases at V and 0 bases at J; junction bases unmatched: 5. The CDR3, as DNA: TGTGCCAGCAGCCCAGGGGGTATCATGAACACTGAAGCTTTCTTT. Translated: CASSPGGIMNTEAFF.

This clone is classed as large. This chain connects TRBV7-3 to TRBJ2-1; 14 bases are shared with TRBD2. Germline-derived CDR1 and CDR2 are SGHTA and FQGTGA. The CDR3 is made up of 16 amino acids. J gave up 5 bases and V 6 bases, and 6 bases lay outside the gene matches. The CDR3 is CASRLTSGGANNEQFF. CDR3 DNA sequence: TGTGCCAGCAGATTGACTAGCGGGGGGGCTAACAATGAGCAGTTCTTC.

V gene TRBV5-1 combines with J gene TRBJ1-2; 7 bases align to TRBD1. The CDR3 covers 14 residues. V lost 3 bases, J lost 5 bases, and 7 bases stayed unmatched. Germline values: CDR1 SGHRS, CDR2 YFSETQ. The CDR3 region has the DNA TGCGCCAGCAGCTCCGGACAGGCAGCATATGGCTACACCTTC. It translates to CASSSGQAAYGYTF.

The V and J genes are TRBV30 and TRBJ2-7; perhaps TRBD2 as D (6 bases). The length of the CDR3 is 13 residues. The ends were cut back, 8 bases at V and 6 bases at J, with 20 bases in the middle. CDR1 and CDR2 (germline): GTSNPN, SVGIG (reference sequence). The CDR3, as DNA: TGTGCCGGCGGGGTCCGGCCGCCAGGCGAGCAGTACTTC. Protein sequence: CAGGVRPPGEQYF.

This chain joins TRBV11-2 and TRBJ2-7, with TRBD2 as a possible D gene (5 bases). The CDR3 has 14 residues. The V and J ends lost 3 bases and 5 bases respectively, with 14 bases between them. The germline CDR1 and CDR2 sequences are SGHAT and FQNNGV. CDR3 sequence reads: CASSFNSGYNEQYF. The DNA for the CDR3 is TGTGCCAGCAGCTTTAACAGCGGTTACAACGAGCAGTACTTC.

This clone came up a few times. J is TRBJ1-6 and V is TRBV19; D gene unclear. The germline V gene encodes CDR1 LNHDA and CDR2 SQIVND (reference sequence). The V gene lost 3 bases and the J gene lost 10 bases, with 10 bases spanning the gap. The CDR3 covers 13 residues. The CDR3: CASSIAQRSPLHF. CDR3 nucleotide sequence: TGTGCCAGTAGTATTGCACAGCGGTCACCCCTCCACTTT.

V is TRBV7-2 and J is TRBJ2-5; D ambiguous. Matching the DNA end better, TRBJ2-7 makes the J call doubtful. The V gene's germline CDR1 is SGHTA and CDR2 FQGNSA. This CDR3 is 14 amino acids long. DNA of the CDR3: TGTGCCAGCAGCTTAGGGCCCCCCTACTACGAGCAGTACTTC. Translation gives CASSLGPPYYEQYF.

The CDR3 sequence: CASSYGQGGYGYTF. CDR3 DNA: TGTGCCAGCAGTTACGGACAGGGGGGTTATGGCTACACCTTC. The chain joins TRBV27 to TRBJ1-2; 10 nucleotides agree with TRBD1. Germline V gives CDR1 MNHEY, CDR2 SMNVEV (reference sequence). The CDR3 covers 14 residues. V gave up 4 bases and J gave up 5 bases; unmatched junction bases: 4.

This chain links TRBV28 with TRBJ2-7; TRBD1 might be the D (6 bases). The germline gives CDR1 MDHEN, CDR2 SYDVKM. The CDR3 extends over 14 amino acids. Trimming removed 7 bases at V and 1 base at J, with 14 bases between. The CDR3 sequence is CASNKKTGSYEQYF. The CDR3 DNA follows: TGTGCCAGCAACAAAAAGACAGGATCCTACGAGCAGTACTTC.

The V call is TRBV6-5, the J call TRBJ1-2; TRBD1 matches 9 bases. Germline CDR1 and CDR2: MNHEY and SVGAGI. The trim removed 7 bases at V and 4 bases at J, leaving 10 bases unmatched. The CDR3 has 15 residues. In nucleotides, the CDR3 is TGTGCCAGCACCTACGGGGGACAGGGCATCTATGGCTACACCTTC. Translation gives CASTYGGQGIYGYTF.

J is TRBJ1-5 and V is TRBV18; no definite D call. Trimming removed 6 bases from V and 1 base from J, with 10 bases in between. CDR1 is KGHSH, CDR2 LQKENI, per germline. This CDR3 region has 14 residues. CDR3 loop: CASSPQRSNQPQHF. As DNA, the CDR3 is TGTGCCAGCTCGCCGCAGAGGAGCAATCAGCCCCAGCATTTT.

The chain uses TRBV9 and TRBJ1-1; TRBD1 aligns across 7 bases. This CDR3 is 16 amino acids long. Losses at the gene ends were 4 bases for V and 5 bases for J; bases not matched to a gene: 14. In germline, CDR1 is SGDLS, CDR2 YYNGEE. CDR3 nucleotide sequence: TGTGCCAGCAGCACGAAGGGGGCAGTGAGTGGGACTGAAGCTTTCTTT. This gives the protein CASSTKGAVSGTEAFF. Together with reference TRBV9 and TRBJ1-1, the CDR3 gives the full variable domain: DSGVTQTPKHLITATGQRVTLRCSPRSGDLSVYWYQQSLDQGLQFLIQYYNGEERAKGNILERFSAQQFPDLHSELNLSSLELGDSALYFCASSTKGAVSGTEAFFGQGTRLTVV.

The chain links TRBV14 to TRBJ2-5; 8 bases are a match to TRBD1. Germline CDR1 SGHDN, CDR2 FVKESK. V dropped 4 bases and J dropped 2; count of bases not matched to a gene: 6. The CDR3 covers 15 residues. CDR3 residues: CASSPTGVRQETQYF. For the CDR3, the DNA is TGTGCCAGCAGCCCGACAGGGGTTAGGCAAGAGACCCAGTACTTC.

The chain carries TRBV29-1 and TRBJ2-7; D not certain. The V end was cut by 4 bases, the J end by 0 bases, with 7 bases between. The CDR3 runs to 12 residues. Germline V gene lookup returns CDR1 SQVTM and CDR2 ANQGSEA. CDR3 in DNA: TGCAGCGTTGGCACCTACTCCTACGAGCAGTACTTC. It yields the protein CSVGTYSYEQYF.